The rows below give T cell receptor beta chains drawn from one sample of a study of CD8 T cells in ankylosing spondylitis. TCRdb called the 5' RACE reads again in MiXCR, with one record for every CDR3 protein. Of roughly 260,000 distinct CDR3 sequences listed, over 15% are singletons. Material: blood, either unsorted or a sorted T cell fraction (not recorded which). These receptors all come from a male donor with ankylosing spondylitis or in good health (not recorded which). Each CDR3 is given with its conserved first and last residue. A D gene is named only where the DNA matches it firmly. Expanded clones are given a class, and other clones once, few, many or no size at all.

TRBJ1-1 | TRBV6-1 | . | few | CASSEGGPNTEAFF | TGTGCCAGCAGTGAAGGGGGCCCGAACACTGAAGCTTTCTTT
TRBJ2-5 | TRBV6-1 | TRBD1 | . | CASSSWTGKLTNETQYF | TGTGCCAGCAGCTCCTGGACAGGGAAATTGACGAATGAGACCCAGTACTTC
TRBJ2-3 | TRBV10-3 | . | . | CAGRVTDTHPISF | TGTGCCGGCAGGGTCACAGATACGCACCCAATTTCGTTT
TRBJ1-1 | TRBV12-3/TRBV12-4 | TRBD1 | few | CASSLGDRGIGGAEAFF | TGTGCCAGCAGTTTAGGGGACAGGGGGATTGGGGGGGCTGAAGCTTTCTTT
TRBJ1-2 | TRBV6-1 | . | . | CASSRRGALGGSGGYTF | TGTGCCAGCAGTCGTAGGGGGGCCCTCGGAGGCAGCGGTGGCTACACCTTC
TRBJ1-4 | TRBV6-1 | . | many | CASSEGGRINEKLFF | TGTGCCAGCAGTGAAGGCGGGCGCATTAATGAAAAACTGTTTTTT
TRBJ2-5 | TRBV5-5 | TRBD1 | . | CASSSTGTGRGETQYF | TGTGCCAGCAGCTCAACCGGGACAGGTCGTGGCGAGACCCAGTACTTC
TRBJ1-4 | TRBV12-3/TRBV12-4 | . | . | CASSIGGQGEKLFF | TGTGCCAGCAGCATTGGGGGGCAGGGGGAAAAACTGTTTTTT
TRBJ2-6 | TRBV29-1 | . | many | CSAATDTDSGANVLTF | TGCAGCGCCGCGACAGACACCGATTCTGGGGCCAACGTCCTGACTTTC
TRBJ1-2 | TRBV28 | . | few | CASSSHQTNYGYTF | TGTGCCAGCAGTTCTCACCAGACTAACTATGGCTACACCTTC
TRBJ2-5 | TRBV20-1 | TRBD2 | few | CSAGGRTSGVQETQYF | TGCAGTGCAGGAGGGAGGACTAGCGGGGTCCAAGAGACCCAGTACTTC
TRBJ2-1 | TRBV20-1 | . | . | CSARAGFSYNEQFF | TGCAGTGCCAGAGCGGGTTTTTCCTACAATGAGCAGTTCTTC
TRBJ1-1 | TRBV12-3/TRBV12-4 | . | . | CASSPDGSLNTEAFF | TGTGCCAGCAGTCCTGACGGGAGTCTGAACACTGAAGCTTTCTTT
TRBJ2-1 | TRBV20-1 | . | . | CSARPKLGGRSYNEQFF | TGCAGTGCTAGACCAAAGTTGGGGGGTCGCTCCTACAATGAGCAGTTCTTC
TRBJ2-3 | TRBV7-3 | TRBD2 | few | CASSLRLAGTDTQYF | TGTGCCAGCAGCTTACGACTAGCGGGCACAGATACGCAGTATTTT
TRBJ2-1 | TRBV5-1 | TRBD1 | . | CASSQGQGGSYNEQFF | TGCGCCAGCAGCCAAGGACAGGGAGGCTCCTACAATGAGCAGTTCTTC
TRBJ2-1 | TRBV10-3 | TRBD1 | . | CAIRMSGGGYNEQFF | TGTGCCATCAGGATGTCAGGGGGTGGGTACAATGAGCAGTTCTTC
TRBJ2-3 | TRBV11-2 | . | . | CASNLIGGQGSDTQYF | TGTGCCAGCAACTTAATCGGGGGACAAGGCTCTGATACGCAGTATTTT
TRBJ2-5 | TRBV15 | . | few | CATSRSEGETQYF | TGTGCCACCAGCCGGTCGGAAGGAGAGACCCAGTACTTC
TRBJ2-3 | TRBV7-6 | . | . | CASSQALDTQYF | TGTGCCAGCAGCCAGGCCCTAGATACGCAGTATTTT
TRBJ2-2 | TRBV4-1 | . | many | CASSPPAGELFF | TGCGCCAGCAGCCCACCAGCCGGGGAGCTGTTTTTT
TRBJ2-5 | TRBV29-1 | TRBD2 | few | CSVALSSGGNQETQYF | TGCAGCGTTGCCCTGAGTAGCGGGGGGAACCAAGAGACCCAGTACTTC
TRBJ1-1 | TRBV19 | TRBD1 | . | CASSAPGGAYTEAFF | TGTGCCAGTAGTGCCCCAGGGGGGGCATACACTGAAGCTTTCTTT
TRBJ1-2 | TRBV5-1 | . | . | CASSLEPGLHYGYTF | TGCGCCAGCAGCTTGGAACCAGGGCTTCACTATGGCTACACCTTC
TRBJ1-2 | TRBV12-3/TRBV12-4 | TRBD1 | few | CASSFQGGHGYTF | TGTGCCAGCAGTTTTCAGGGGGGCCATGGCTACACCTTC
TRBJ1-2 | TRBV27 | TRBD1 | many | CASKPDRGFNYGYTF | TGTGCCAGCAAACCGGACAGGGGATTTAACTATGGCTACACCTTC
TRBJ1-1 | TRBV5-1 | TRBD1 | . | CASSLPLGQGVGNTEAFF | TGCGCCAGCAGCTTGCCCCTGGGACAGGGTGTAGGGAACACTGAAGCTTTCTTT
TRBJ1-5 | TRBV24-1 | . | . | CATSDFDPTDHSNQPQHF | TGTGCCACCAGTGATTTTGACCCGACAGACCATAGCAATCAGCCCCAGCATTTT
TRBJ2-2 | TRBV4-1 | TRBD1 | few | CASSLRQGANGELFF | TGCGCCAGCAGCCTGCGACAGGGGGCGAACGGGGAGCTGTTTTTT
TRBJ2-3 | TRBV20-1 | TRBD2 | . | CSANSGRRGDTQYF | TGCAGTGCCAATAGCGGGAGGCGGGGAGATACGCAGTATTTT
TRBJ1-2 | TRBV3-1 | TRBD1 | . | CASSPGDRGLQDGYTF | TGTGCCAGCAGCCCCGGGGACAGGGGGCTTCAGGATGGCTACACCTTC
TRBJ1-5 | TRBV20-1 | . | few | CSARGVVGHLSNQPQHF | TGCAGTGCTAGAGGGGTGGTGGGACACCTTAGCAATCAGCCCCAGCATTTT
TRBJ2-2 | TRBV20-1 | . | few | CSARGGESAGELFF | TGCAGTGCTAGAGGAGGGGAATCAGCCGGGGAGCTGTTTTTT
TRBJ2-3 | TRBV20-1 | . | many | CSAEPYTDTQYF | TGCAGTGCCGAACCCTACACAGATACGCAGTATTTT
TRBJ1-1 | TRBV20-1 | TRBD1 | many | CSASWTGAEAFF | TGCAGTGCTAGCTGGACAGGGGCTGAAGCTTTCTTT
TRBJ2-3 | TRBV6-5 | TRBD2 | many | CASSYYPNLAGGGDTQYF | TGTGCCAGCAGTTACTACCCTAACCTAGCGGGGGGCGGAGATACGCAGTATTTT
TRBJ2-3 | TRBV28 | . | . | CASRGRGVGDTQYF | TGTGCCAGCCGCGGCAGGGGAGTGGGAGATACGCAGTATTTT
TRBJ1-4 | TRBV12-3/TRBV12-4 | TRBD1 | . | CASSPDRTGEKLFF | TGTGCCAGCAGCCCGGACAGGACGGGTGAAAAACTGTTTTTT
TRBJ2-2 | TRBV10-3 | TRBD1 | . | CAITPRDPGQRNTGELFF | TGTGCCATCACACCCAGGGATCCGGGACAGAGGAACACCGGGGAGCTGTTTTTT
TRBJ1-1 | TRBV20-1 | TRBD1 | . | CSAGGQGRNTEAFF | TGCAGTGCTGGCGGACAGGGGCGGAACACTGAAGCTTTCTTT